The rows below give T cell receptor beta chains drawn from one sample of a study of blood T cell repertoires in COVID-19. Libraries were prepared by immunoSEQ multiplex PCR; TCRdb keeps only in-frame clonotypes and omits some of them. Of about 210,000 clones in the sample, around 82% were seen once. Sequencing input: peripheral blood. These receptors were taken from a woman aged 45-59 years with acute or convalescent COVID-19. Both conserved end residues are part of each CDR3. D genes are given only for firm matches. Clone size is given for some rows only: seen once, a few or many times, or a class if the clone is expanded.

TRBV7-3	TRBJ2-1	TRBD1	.	TGTGCCAGCAGCTTCGGGACAGCCGACAATGAGCAGTTCTTC	CASSFGTADNEQFF
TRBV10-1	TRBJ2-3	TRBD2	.	TGCGCCAGCAGTGAGTCAGGACTAGCTCACGTCACAGATACGCAGTATTTT	CASSESGLAHVTDTQYF
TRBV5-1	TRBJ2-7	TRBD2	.	TGCGCCAGCAGCTTGAACCGCGGGAGGGTATACGAGCAGTACTTC	CASSLNRGRVYEQYF
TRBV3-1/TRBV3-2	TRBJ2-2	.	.	TGTGCCAGCAGAGGGACACCGAACACCGGGGAGCTGTTTTTT	CASRGTPNTGELFF
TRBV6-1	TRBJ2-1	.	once	TGTGCCAGCAGTGAAGTGGGGGCCCCGTTCTTC	CASSEVGAPFF
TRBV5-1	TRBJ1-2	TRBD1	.	TGCGCCAGCGGGATGGGACAGGGGGCGGACACCTTC	CASGMGQGADTF
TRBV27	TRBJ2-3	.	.	TGTGCCAGCAGGCTAGCGTCTAGCACAGATACGCAGTATTTT	CASRLASSTDTQYF
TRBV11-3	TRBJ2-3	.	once	TGTGCCAGCAGCGAACTGGCCTCCGGGGCGCAGTATTTT	CASSELASGAQYF
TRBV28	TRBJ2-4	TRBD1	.	TGTGCCAGCAGTTCCCGTAACAGGGGGGACATTCAGTACTTC	CASSSRNRGDIQYF
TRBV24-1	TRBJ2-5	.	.	TGTGCCACCAGTGGAGAGGCCAAAGGCACCCAGTACTTC	CATSGEAKGTQYF
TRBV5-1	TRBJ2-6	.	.	TGCGCCAGCAGCGGGCAGGTCTCTGGGGCCAACGTCCTGACTTTC	CASSGQVSGANVLTF
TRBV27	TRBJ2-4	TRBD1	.	TGTGCCAGCAGACGAATTACAGGGGGTGGACAAAACATTCAGTACTTC	CASRRITGGGQNIQYF
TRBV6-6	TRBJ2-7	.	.	TGTGCCACACGGAGGACTACGAATTCCTACGAGCAGTACTTC	CATRRTTNSYEQYF
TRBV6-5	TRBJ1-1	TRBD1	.	TGTGCCAGCACCGGACAGGGGTCTAATGAAGCTTTCTTT	CASTGQGSNEAFF
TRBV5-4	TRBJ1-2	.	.	TGTGCCAGCAGCCTTTCACAGGGATCCTATGGCTACACCTTC	CASSLSQGSYGYTF
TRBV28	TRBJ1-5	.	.	TGTGCCAGCAGTTTGCCGCAGGGTAATCAGCCCCAGCATTTT	CASSLPQGNQPQHF
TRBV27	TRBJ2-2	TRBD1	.	TGTGCCAGCAGTAAGGGCGGAACAGGGGGCCACACCGGGGAGCTGTTTTTT	CASSKGGTGGHTGELFF
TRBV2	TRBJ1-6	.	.	TGTGCCAGCAGCCAACAACAGGGTATCACTAATTCACCCCTCCACTTT	CASSQQQGITNSPLHF
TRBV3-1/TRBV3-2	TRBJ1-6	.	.	TGTGCCAGCAGCCGAGGTAGAGGGGGTACCTCCTATAATTCACCCCTCCACTTT	CASSRGRGGTSYNSPLHF
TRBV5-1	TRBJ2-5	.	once	TGCGCCAGCAGCGGAGGATCGTACCAAGAGACCCAGTACTTC	CASSGGSYQETQYF
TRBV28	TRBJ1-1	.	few	TGTGCCAGCAAACAGGGAGAGACTGAAGCTTTCTTT	CASKQGETEAFF
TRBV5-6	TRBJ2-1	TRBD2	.	TGTGCCAGCAGCTTGAGCCGAACTAGCGGTCACAGCTCCTACAATGAGCAGTTCTTC	CASSLSRTSGHSSYNEQFF
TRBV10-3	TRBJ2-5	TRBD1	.	TGTGCCATCAGTGCCCAATTTCCGGGACAGGGAGGGACCCAGTACTTC	CAISAQFPGQGGTQYF
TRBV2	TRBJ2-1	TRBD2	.	TGTGCCAGCAGAAAGACTAGCGGGAGGGTATACAATGAGCAGTTCTTC	CASRKTSGRVYNEQFF
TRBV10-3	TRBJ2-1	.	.	TGTGCCATCAGTAGACAACGGGAGCAGTTCTTC	CAISRQREQFF
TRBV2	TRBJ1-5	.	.	TGTGCCAGCAGTAAAGACAGAATGAATCAGCCCCAGCATTTT	CASSKDRMNQPQHF
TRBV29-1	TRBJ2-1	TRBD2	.	TGCAGCGTTGAGAAAAGGGGGCTAGCGGGAGCCAATGAGCAGTTCTTC	CSVEKRGLAGANEQFF
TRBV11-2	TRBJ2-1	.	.	TGTGCCAGCAGCTTAGCGGAGGTCTCCTACAATGAGCAGTTCTTC	CASSLAEVSYNEQFF
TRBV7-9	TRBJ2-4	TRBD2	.	TGTGCCAGCGTCCAAACGGGGGGGCAGGCCAAAAACATTCAGTACTTC	CASVQTGGQAKNIQYF
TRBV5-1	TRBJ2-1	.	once	TGCGCCAGCAGCAACTCACCCTCTGGGGCAGGTAACTTGAATGAGCAGTTCTTC	CASSNSPSGAGNLNEQFF
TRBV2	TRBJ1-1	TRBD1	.	TGTGCCAGGACAGGGAGTATGAACACTGAAGCTTTCTTT	CARTGSMNTEAFF
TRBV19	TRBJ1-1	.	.	TGTGCCAGTAGTATAGTCGCCCAGGGAGGCGCTGAAGCTTTCTTT	CASSIVAQGGAEAFF
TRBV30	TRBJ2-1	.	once	TGTGCCTGGAGTGTACCTTTTTCATCTACCTACAATGAGCAGTTCTTC	CAWSVPFSSTYNEQFF
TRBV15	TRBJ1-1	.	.	TGTGCCACCAGCAACGCAGGTTTCACTGAAGCTTTCTTT	CATSNAGFTEAFF
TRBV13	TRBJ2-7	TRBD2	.	TGTGCCAGCACCCGGGGTGGGCGGGAGCCCCTCGACGAGCAGTACTTC	CASTRGGREPLDEQYF
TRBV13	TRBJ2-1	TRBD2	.	TGTGCCAGCGGCCTGACTAGCGGGAAAGTCCATGAGCAGTTCTTC	CASGLTSGKVHEQFF
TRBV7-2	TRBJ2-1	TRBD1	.	TGTGCCAGCAGCCGGACGTGGGGCGGGACAGGGGGCCGCAATGAGCAGTTCTTC	CASSRTWGGTGGRNEQFF
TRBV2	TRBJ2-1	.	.	TGTGCCAGCAGTGAAGAAAGAGGCAATGAGCAGTTCTTC	CASSEERGNEQFF
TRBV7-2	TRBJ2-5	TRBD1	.	TGTGCCAGCAGCAACGACAGGGGGCGGACCCAGTACTTC	CASSNDRGRTQYF
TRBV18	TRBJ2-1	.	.	TGTGCCAGCTCACTAGCGGCCTACAATGAGCAGTTCTTC	CASSLAAYNEQFF
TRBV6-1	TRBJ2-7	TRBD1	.	TGTGCCAGCAGTGAAGCCGGGACAGGGGGGAGAGGAGAGCAGTACTTC	CASSEAGTGGRGEQYF
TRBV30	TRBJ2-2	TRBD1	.	TGTGCCTGGAGTGTACAGGGGGCCGGCACCGGGGAGCTGTTTTTT	CAWSVQGAGTGELFF
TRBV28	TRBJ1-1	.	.	TGTGCCAGCACCCTCGTGATAAGGGGCACTGAAGCTTTCTTT	CASTLVIRGTEAFF
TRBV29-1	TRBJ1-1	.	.	TGCAGCGTTGGTAAGGGAGGGACTGAAGCTTTCTTT	CSVGKGGTEAFF
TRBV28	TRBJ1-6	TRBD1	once	TGTGCCAGCAGTTCGGACAGGGTGGGACCTTTCACCCTCCACTTT	CASSSDRVGPFTLHF
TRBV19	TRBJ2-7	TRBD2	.	TGTGCCAGTAGTATTCGACTAGCCAGCTACGAGCAGTACTTC	CASSIRLASYEQYF
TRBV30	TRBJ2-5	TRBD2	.	TGTGCCACGACTAGCGGGAGTCGGGAGACCCAGTACTTC	CATTSGSRETQYF
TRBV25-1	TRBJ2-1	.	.	TGTGCCAGCAGTGTTCGACAGAACTACAATGAGCAGTTCTTC	CASSVRQNYNEQFF
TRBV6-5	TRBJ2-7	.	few	TGTGCCAGCAGGTCACAGTGGGCCCCGTACGAGCAGTACTTC	CASRSQWAPYEQYF
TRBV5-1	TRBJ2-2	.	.	TGCGCCAGCAGGACAGTGAACACCGGGGAGCTGTTTTTT	CASRTVNTGELFF
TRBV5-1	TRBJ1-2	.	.	TGCGCCAGCAGCACCGATTCTAGTACCCGGGGGGGCTACACCTTC	CASSTDSSTRGGYTF